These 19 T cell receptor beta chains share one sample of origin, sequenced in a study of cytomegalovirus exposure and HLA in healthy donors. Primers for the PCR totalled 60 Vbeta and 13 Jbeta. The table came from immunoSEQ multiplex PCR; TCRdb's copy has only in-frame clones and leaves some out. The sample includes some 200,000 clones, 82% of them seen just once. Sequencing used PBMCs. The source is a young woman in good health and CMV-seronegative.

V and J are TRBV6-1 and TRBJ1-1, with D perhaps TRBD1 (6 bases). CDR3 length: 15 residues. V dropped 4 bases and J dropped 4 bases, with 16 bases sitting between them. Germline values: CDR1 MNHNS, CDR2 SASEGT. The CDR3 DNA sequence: TGTGCCAGCAGTGCCCAGGCAAACAGGGTCACTGAAGCTTTCTTT. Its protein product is CASSAQANRVTEAFF.

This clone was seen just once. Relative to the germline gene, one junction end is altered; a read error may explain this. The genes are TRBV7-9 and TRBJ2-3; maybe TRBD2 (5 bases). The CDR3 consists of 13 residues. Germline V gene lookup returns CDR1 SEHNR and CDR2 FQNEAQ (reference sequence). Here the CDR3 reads CASRLGLTDTQYF. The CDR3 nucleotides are TGTGCCAGCAGATTAGGACTCACAGATACGCAGTATTTT.

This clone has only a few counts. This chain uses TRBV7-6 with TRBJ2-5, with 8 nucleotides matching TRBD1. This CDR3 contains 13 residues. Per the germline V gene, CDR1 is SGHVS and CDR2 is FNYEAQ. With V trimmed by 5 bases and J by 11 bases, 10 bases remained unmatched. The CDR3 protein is CASSPRTGTEQYF. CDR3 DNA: TGTGCCAGCAGCCCCAGGACAGGGACAGAGCAGTACTTC.

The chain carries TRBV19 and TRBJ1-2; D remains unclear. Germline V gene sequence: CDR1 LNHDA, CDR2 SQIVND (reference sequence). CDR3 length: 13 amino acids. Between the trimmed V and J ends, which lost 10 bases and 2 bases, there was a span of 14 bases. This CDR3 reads CATSTLVNYGYTF. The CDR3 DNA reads TGTGCCACCAGTACCCTGGTGAACTATGGCTACACCTTC.

Here the CDR3 reads CASSAAGGRSSPLHF. CDR3 sequence (DNA): TGTGCCAGCAGCGCCGCCGGGGGAAGGAGTTCACCCCTCCACTTT. This sequence joins TRBV9 and TRBJ1-6, with D possibly being TRBD1 (5 bases). The germline V gene has CDR1 SGDLS and CDR2 YYNGEE. Trimming left V 3 bases short and J 9 bases short, with 16 bases between. This CDR3 spans 15 amino acids.

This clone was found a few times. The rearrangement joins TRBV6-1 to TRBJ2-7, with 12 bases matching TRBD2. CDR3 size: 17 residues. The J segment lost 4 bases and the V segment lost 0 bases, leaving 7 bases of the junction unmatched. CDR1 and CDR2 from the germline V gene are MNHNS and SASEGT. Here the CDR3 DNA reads TGTGCCAGCAGTGAAGCGCTTCTACTAGCGGGGGGATACGAGCAGTACTTC. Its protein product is CASSEALLLAGGYEQYF.

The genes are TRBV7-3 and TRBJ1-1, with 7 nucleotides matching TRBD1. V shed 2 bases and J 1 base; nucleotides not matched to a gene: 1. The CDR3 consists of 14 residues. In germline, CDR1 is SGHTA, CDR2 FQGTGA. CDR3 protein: CASSLQGGNTEAFF. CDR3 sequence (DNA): TGTGCCAGCAGCTTACAGGGGGGGAACACTGAAGCTTTCTTT.

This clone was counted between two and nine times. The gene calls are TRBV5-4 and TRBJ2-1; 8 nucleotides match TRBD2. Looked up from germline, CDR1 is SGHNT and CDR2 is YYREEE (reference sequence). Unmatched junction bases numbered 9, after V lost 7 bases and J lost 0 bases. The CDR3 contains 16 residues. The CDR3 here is CASGPTSGNSYNEQFF. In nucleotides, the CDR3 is TGTGCCAGCGGCCCAACTAGCGGAAACTCCTACAATGAGCAGTTCTTC.

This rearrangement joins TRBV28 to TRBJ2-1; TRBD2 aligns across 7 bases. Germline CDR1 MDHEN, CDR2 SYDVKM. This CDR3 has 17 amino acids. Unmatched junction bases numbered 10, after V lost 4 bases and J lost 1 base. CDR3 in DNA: TGTGCCAGCAGTTCCCCCGCGGCGGGAGTGTCCTACAATGAGCAGTTCTTC. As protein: CASSSPAAGVSYNEQFF.

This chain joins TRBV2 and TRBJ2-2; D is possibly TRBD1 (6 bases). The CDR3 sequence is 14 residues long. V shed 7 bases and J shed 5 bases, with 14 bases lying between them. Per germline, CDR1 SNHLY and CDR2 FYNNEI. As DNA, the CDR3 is TGTGCCAGCAACCAGGGGCTCGGGACCGGGGAGCTGTTTTTT. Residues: CASNQGLGTGELFF.

The CDR3 loop reads CASCPGIKNTEAFF. The CDR3 nucleotides read TGTGCCAGCTGCCCGGGAATCAAGAACACTGAAGCTTTCTTT. The chain joins TRBV2 to TRBJ1-1, with D unclear. CDR3 length: 14 residues. Germline lookup yields CDR1 SNHLY and CDR2 FYNNEI. V lost 8 bases and J lost 1, with 14 bases in between.

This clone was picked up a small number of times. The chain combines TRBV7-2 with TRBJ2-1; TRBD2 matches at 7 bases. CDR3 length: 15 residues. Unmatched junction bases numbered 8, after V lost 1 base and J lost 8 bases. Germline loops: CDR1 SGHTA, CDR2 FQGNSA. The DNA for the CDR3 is TGTGCCAGCAGCTTAGAGGGAGGGGCTGGCGATGAGCAGTTCTTC. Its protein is CASSLEGGAGDEQFF.

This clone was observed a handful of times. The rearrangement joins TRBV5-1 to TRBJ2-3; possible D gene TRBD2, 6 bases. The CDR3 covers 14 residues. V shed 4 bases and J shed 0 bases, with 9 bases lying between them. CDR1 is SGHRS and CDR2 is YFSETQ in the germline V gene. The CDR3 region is CASSPGTSTDTQYF. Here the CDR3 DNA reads TGCGCCAGCAGCCCCGGGACTAGCACAGATACGCAGTATTTT.

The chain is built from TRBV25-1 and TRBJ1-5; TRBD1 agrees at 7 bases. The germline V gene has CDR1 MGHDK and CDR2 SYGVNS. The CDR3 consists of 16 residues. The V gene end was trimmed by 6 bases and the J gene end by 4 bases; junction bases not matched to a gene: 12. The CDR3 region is CASSGTATDVNQPQHF. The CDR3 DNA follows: TGTGCCAGCAGCGGGACAGCGACGGATGTAAATCAGCCCCAGCATTTT.

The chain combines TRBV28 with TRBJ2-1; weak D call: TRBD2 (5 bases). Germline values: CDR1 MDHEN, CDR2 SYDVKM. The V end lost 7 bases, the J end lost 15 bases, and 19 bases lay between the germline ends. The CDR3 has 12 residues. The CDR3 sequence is CASNNLRASPFF. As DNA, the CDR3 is TGTGCCAGCAACAATTTGAGGGCATCCCCGTTCTTC. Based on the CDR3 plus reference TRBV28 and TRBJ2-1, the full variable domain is DVKVTQSSRYLVKRTGEKVFLECVQDMDHENMFWYRQDPGLGLRLIYFSYDVKMKEKGDIPEGYSVSREKKERFSLILESASTNQTSMYLCASNNLRASPFFGPGTRLTVL.

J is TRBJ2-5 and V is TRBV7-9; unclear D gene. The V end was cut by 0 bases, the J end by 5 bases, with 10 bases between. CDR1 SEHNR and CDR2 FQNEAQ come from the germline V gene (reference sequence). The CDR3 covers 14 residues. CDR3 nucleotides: TGTGCCAGCAGCTTAGCGGTGGAGTTGGAGACCCAGTACTTC. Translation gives CASSLAVELETQYF.

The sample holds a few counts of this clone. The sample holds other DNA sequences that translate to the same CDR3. The CDR3 sequence: CASSSRGSDTEAFF. The DNA of the CDR3 is TGTGCCAGCAGTTCCAGGGGGTCTGACACTGAAGCTTTCTTT. The chain uses TRBV7-9 and TRBJ1-1; 7 bases line up with TRBD1. Germline CDR1 reads SEHNR; CDR2 reads FQNEAQ (reference sequence). The junction had 7 bases not matched to a gene; V was cut back by 6 bases and J by 3 bases. The CDR3 has 14 residues.

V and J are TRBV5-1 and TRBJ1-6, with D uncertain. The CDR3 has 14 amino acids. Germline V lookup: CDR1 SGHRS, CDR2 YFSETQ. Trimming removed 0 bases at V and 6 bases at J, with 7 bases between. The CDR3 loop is CASSLGEINSPLHF. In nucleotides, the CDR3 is TGCGCCAGCAGCTTGGGAGAGATTAATTCACCCCTCCACTTT.

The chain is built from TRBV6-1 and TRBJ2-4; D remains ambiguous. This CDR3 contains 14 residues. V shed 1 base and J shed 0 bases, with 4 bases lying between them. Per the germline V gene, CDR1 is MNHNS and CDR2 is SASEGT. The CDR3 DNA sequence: TGTGCCAGCAGTGAAGAACTAGCCAAAAACATTCAGTACTTC. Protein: CASSEELAKNIQYF.